The clone carrying this TCR beta chain appeared once. The record originates from a study of blood T cell repertoires in COVID-19. TCRdb's copy holds only in-frame clones and misses some; the assay was immunoSEQ multiplex PCR. This sample has under 300,000 clones; just over 85% occur once, and the top ten carry 2.5% to 3.5%. Input material: peripheral blood. This TCR was recovered from a woman under 40 with active or convalescent COVID-19.

The CDR3, as DNA: TGTGCCAGCAGCCTCGGGACTTTTGATTACGAGCAGTACTTC. This encodes CASSLGTFDYEQYF. V gene TRBV3-1 (or the pseudogene TRBV3-2) combines with J gene TRBJ2-7, with D perhaps TRBD2 (6 bases). The germline CDR1 and CDR2 sequences are LGHDT and YNNKEL (reference sequence). The CDR3 covers 14 residues. V lost 4 bases, J lost 4 bases, and 14 bases lay in between.